The entry below describes one T cell receptor (beta chain). Repertoires were generated with immunoSEQ multiplex PCR, while TCRdb's copy carries only in-frame clones and drops some. The sample contains tens of thousands of clones, 75% to 90% of which appear only once. The data were obtained in a study of glioma-infiltrating T cells after dendritic cell vaccination. V lost 5 bases, J lost 1 base, and 9 bases lay in between. The length of the CDR3 is 15 residues. In germline, CDR1 is LNHNV, CDR2 YYDKDF (reference sequence). The source is a human donor with glioblastoma. The J gene is TRBJ2-6, the V gene TRBV15; D is unclear. This specimen was blood, taken before dendritic cell vaccination. CDR3 DNA sequence: TGTGCCACCAGCGGCGCTAGGTCTGGGGCCAACGTCCTGACTTTC. Protein product: CATSGARSGANVLTF.